Below are 30 T cell receptor beta chains sequenced from a single sample in a study of blood T cell repertoires in COVID-19. Assay: immunoSEQ multiplex PCR; the TCRdb copy retains only in-frame clones and omits some. This table holds some 210,000 clones, roughly four fifths found once. What was sequenced was peripheral blood. The receptors derive from a woman aged 50 to 60 with active or convalescent COVID-19.

The chain recombines TRBV29-1 with TRBJ2-1; the D is unclear. CDR1 and CDR2 (germline): SQVTM, ANQGSEA. The CDR3 extends over 12 amino acids. With 7 bases removed from V and 2 bases from J, the gap between germline ends came to 9 bases. The CDR3 sequence is CSGLATYNEQFF. The CDR3 DNA reads as TGCAGCGGACTGGCGACCTACAATGAGCAGTTCTTC.

This clone has a handful of counts. This sequence joins TRBV19 and TRBJ1-1; D ambiguous. Germline lookup yields CDR1 LNHDA and CDR2 SQIVND (reference sequence). CDR3 length equals 12 residues. Trimming took off 7 bases at V and 0 bases at J, with 6 bases between the two ends. CDR3 amino acids: CASKQLNTEAFF. The CDR3 DNA reads as TGTGCCAGTAAACAGCTGAACACTGAAGCTTTCTTT.

The chain combines TRBV28 with TRBJ1-2; D might be TRBD1 (5 bases). The CDR3 consists of 20 residues. V lost 5 bases, J lost 3 bases, and 31 bases lay in between. The germline gives CDR1 MDHEN, CDR2 SYDVKM. In DNA, the CDR3 is TGTGCCAGCAGTCTCTATTTGTCCGGTTCTGGGGCAGGGATGGACTATGGCTACACCTTC. It is translated as CASSLYLSGSGAGMDYGYTF.

The V gene is TRBV29-1, the J gene TRBJ1-4; D is undetermined. With 7 bases removed from V and 7 bases from J, the gap between germline ends came to 10 bases. Per germline, CDR1 SQVTM and CDR2 ANQGSEA. The CDR3 is 11 amino acids. CDR3 DNA sequence: TGCAGCGGCGGAAGTAGTGAAAAACTGTTTTTT. Amino acids: CSGGSSEKLFF.

This clone has just one count. The genes are TRBV6-5 and TRBJ2-7; the match to TRBD2 covers 8 bases. CDR3 length equals 16 residues. Unmatched junction bases numbered 7, after V lost 0 bases and J lost 3 bases. Germline-derived CDR1 and CDR2 are MNHEY and SVGAGI. CDR3 residues: CASSYSPDSGNYEQYF. CDR3 DNA sequence: TGTGCCAGCAGTTACTCGCCCGATAGCGGGAACTACGAGCAGTACTTC.

The V gene is TRBV7-2, the J gene TRBJ2-1; 7 bases align to TRBD2. The ends lost 6 bases at V and 1 base at J; junction bases unmatched: 6. From germline, CDR1 is SGHTA and CDR2 FQGNSA. CDR3 size: 15 residues. The CDR3 coding sequence is TGTGCCAGCAGACCTACTAGCGCTTCCTACAATGAGCAGTTCTTC. Protein: CASRPTSASYNEQFF. Full variable domain (missing parts from reference TRBV7-2 and TRBJ2-1): GAGVSQSPSNKVTEKGKDVELRCDPISGHTALYWYRQSLGQGLEFLIYFQGNSAPDKSGLPSDRFSAERTGGSVSTLTIQRTQQEDSAVYLCASRPTSASYNEQFFGPGTRLTVL.

V is TRBV19 and J is TRBJ2-5; 9 nucleotides match TRBD1. CDR1 and CDR2 (germline): LNHDA, SQIVND (reference sequence). The V and J ends lost 0 bases and 1 base, in that order; junction bases with no gene match: 3. CDR3 length equals 16 residues. Here the CDR3 reads CASSIEGDRAQETQYF. The CDR3 DNA is TGTGCCAGTAGTATAGAGGGGGACAGGGCCCAAGAGACCCAGTACTTC.

The chain carries TRBV13 and TRBJ2-1; 7 bases are shared with TRBD1. V trimming: 2 bases; J trimming: 9 bases; junction bases outside the gene matches: 7. CDR1 PRHDT and CDR2 FYEKMQ come from the germline V gene (reference sequence). The CDR3 runs to 14 residues. The CDR3 protein is CASSLNGPGGEQFF. For the CDR3, the DNA is TGTGCCAGCAGCTTAAATGGGCCAGGGGGTGAGCAGTTCTTC.

J is TRBJ1-6 and V is TRBV5-1; the match to TRBD1 covers 9 bases. Germline V lookup: CDR1 SGHRS, CDR2 YFSETQ. With 4 bases clipped from V and 9 bases from J, the junction kept 8 bases outside the gene matches. There are 15 residues in the CDR3. As DNA, the CDR3 is TGCGCCAGCAGCCACGGGGGACAGGGAGGTTCACCCCTCCACTTT. Its translation: CASSHGGQGGSPLHF.

The chain combines TRBV10-1 with TRBJ1-5, with D maybe TRBD1 (6 bases). The CDR3 is made up of 13 amino acids. CDR1 is WNHNN and CDR2 is SYGVQD in the germline V gene (reference sequence). Trimming pared 6 bases from V and 2 bases from J, leaving 8 bases between. The CDR3 DNA reads TGCGCCAGCAGGGACAGTGGCAATCAGCCCCAGCATTTT. This codes for CASRDSGNQPQHF.

The chain combines TRBV10-1 with TRBJ1-2, with D uncertain. V dropped 3 bases and J dropped 6 bases, with 26 bases sitting between them. Germline V gives CDR1 WNHNN, CDR2 SYGVQD (reference sequence). This CDR3 has 18 amino acids. DNA for the CDR3: TGCGCCAGCAGTGATCCCCAGGCCTCCCTATCCTTGGTACATGGCTACACCTTC. Translated: CASSDPQASLSLVHGYTF.

The rearrangement joins TRBV2 to TRBJ2-2; the D gene is possibly TRBD2 (6 bases). Germline V gene lookup returns CDR1 SNHLY and CDR2 FYNNEI. The CDR3 extends over 16 amino acids. Trimming pared 4 bases from V and 2 bases from J, leaving 14 bases between. The CDR3 coding sequence is TGTGCCAGCAGTGCCAAAACAGGACTAAACACCGGGGAGCTGTTTTTT. This sequence encodes CASSAKTGLNTGELFF.

This clone was seen a single time. V gene TRBV5-6 combines with J gene TRBJ2-7; D might be TRBD1 (6 bases). The CDR3 runs to 13 residues. Per the germline V gene, CDR1 is SGHDT and CDR2 is YYEEEE. V dropped 0 bases and J dropped 4 bases, with 8 bases sitting between them. CDR3 sequence: CASSLGGLYEQYF. The CDR3 coding sequence is TGTGCCAGCAGCTTGGGGGGGCTGTACGAGCAGTACTTC.

The CDR3 coding sequence is TGCGCCAGCAGTCCAGGTTTGACAGATACGCAGTATTTT. Its translation: CASSPGLTDTQYF. The V and J genes are TRBV10-1 and TRBJ2-3; D call uncertain. Trimming took off 5 bases at V and 3 bases at J, with 9 bases between the two ends. The CDR3 consists of 13 residues. Germline V lookup: CDR1 WNHNN, CDR2 SYGVQD (reference sequence).

This chain uses TRBV2 with TRBJ1-6; D not resolved. Germline assignment: CDR1 SNHLY and CDR2 FYNNEI. The CDR3 loop spans 14 amino acids. Trimming removed 3 bases at V and 6 bases at J, with 9 bases between. CDR3 nucleotides: TGTGCCAGCAGTGATTGGCGGATTAATTCACCCCTCCACTTT. Translation: CASSDWRINSPLHF.

This sequence joins TRBV7-2 and TRBJ2-1; TRBD2 aligns across 8 bases. With V trimmed by 3 bases and J by 9 bases, 10 bases remained unmatched. The length of the CDR3 is 15 residues. In germline, CDR1 is SGHTA, CDR2 FQGNSA. CDR3 bases: TGTGCCAGCAGCTTCATAGCGGGACGGGGCGGTGAGCAGTTCTTC. Its translation: CASSFIAGRGGEQFF. The complete variable domain, with remaining parts taken from reference TRBV7-2 and TRBJ2-1, reads GAGVSQSPSNKVTEKGKDVELRCDPISGHTALYWYRQSLGQGLEFLIYFQGNSAPDKSGLPSDRFSAERTGGSVSTLTIQRTQQEDSAVYLCASSFIAGRGGEQFFGPGTRLTVL.

The chain uses TRBV7-9 and TRBJ2-7; tentatively, D is TRBD2 (5 bases). The germline gives CDR1 SEHNR, CDR2 FQNEAQ (reference sequence). CDR3 length: 13 residues. Trimming left V 3 bases short and J 3 bases short, with 9 bases between. CDR3 in amino acids: CASSFPGDYEQYF. CDR3 nucleotide sequence: TGTGCCAGCAGCTTCCCCGGGGACTACGAGCAGTACTTC.

The rearrangement links TRBV7-9 to TRBJ2-5; TRBD1 is a possible D gene (5 bases). Germline CDR1 is SEHNR and CDR2 is FQNEAQ (reference sequence). This CDR3 is 17 amino acids long. V lost 5 bases, J lost 4 bases, and 23 bases lay in between. This CDR3 reads CASSQAWGPSGRETQYF. In nucleotides, the CDR3 is TGTGCCAGCAGCCAAGCGTGGGGCCCTAGTGGACGAGAGACCCAGTACTTC.

J is TRBJ2-1 and V is TRBV27, with TRBD2 identical over 9 bases. Germline lookup yields CDR1 MNHEY and CDR2 SMNVEV (reference sequence). The V and J ends lost 11 bases and 2 bases, in that order; junction bases with no gene match: 1. The CDR3 is 12 residues long. The CDR3 DNA sequence: TGTGCCGCGGGGGGGCCCTACAATGAGCAGTTCTTC. This sequence encodes CAAGGPYNEQFF.

The J gene is TRBJ1-5, the V gene TRBV10-2; tentatively, D is TRBD1 (5 bases). V gave up 0 bases and J gave up 6 bases, with 12 bases separating them. This CDR3 has 15 residues. Germline CDR1 WSHSY, CDR2 SAAADI. The CDR3 nucleotides read TGCGCCAGCAGTGAGTCTGGCAGGGCCGGTCAGCCCCAGCATTTT. This encodes CASSESGRAGQPQHF.

The chain has TRBV10-3 and TRBJ1-1, with D possibly TRBD1 on 6 matching bases. V was trimmed by 0 bases and J by 1 base, leaving 9 bases between them. From germline, CDR1 is ENHRY and CDR2 SYGVKD. The CDR3 totals 15 residues. This CDR3 is CAISESSTGNTEAFF. The DNA for the CDR3 is TGTGCCATCAGTGAGTCCTCGACAGGGAACACTGAAGCTTTCTTT.

The table lists this clone with a count of one. The chain uses TRBV19 and TRBJ2-1, with TRBD1 matching over 8 bases. CDR3 length equals 15 residues. Germline assignment: CDR1 LNHDA and CDR2 SQIVND (reference sequence). V shed 5 bases, J shed 7 bases, and the junction held 10 bases outside the gene matches. CDR3 DNA: TGTGCCAGTAGTCGGCCGGGACAGGTATGGAATGAGCAGTTCTTC. Its translation: CASSRPGQVWNEQFF. Combining the CDR3 with reference TRBV19 and TRBJ2-1 gives the whole variable domain DGGITQSPKYLFRKEGQNVTLSCEQNLNHDAMYWYRQDPGQGLRLIYYSQIVNDFQKGDIAEGYSVSREKKESFPLTVTSAQKNPTAFYLCASSRPGQVWNEQFFGPGTRLTVL.

This clone came up once. V usage is TRBV28 and J usage is TRBJ2-5, with TRBD2 identical over 13 bases. The CDR3 contains 17 residues. The germline CDR1 and CDR2 sequences are MDHEN and SYDVKM. V lost 6 bases to trimming and J lost 6 bases; unmatched junction nucleotides: 13. CDR3 residues: CASSPMRTSGGFKTQYF. The CDR3 coding sequence is TGTGCCAGCAGCCCAATGCGGACTAGCGGGGGCTTCAAGACCCAGTACTTC.

The J gene is TRBJ2-6, the V gene TRBV2; a weak D match, TRBD1 (5 bases). V was clipped by 2 bases and J by 1 base, with 6 bases between them. The CDR3 totals 15 residues. Germline assignment: CDR1 SNHLY and CDR2 FYNNEI. The CDR3 sequence: CASSESGSGANVLTF. CDR3 in DNA: TGTGCCAGCAGTGAATCAGGGTCTGGGGCCAACGTCCTGACTTTC.

Remarks on this clone: The sample holds other DNA sequences that translate to the same CDR3. The chain has TRBV11-2 and TRBJ1-5, with 8 bases identical to TRBD1. This CDR3 contains 13 residues. CDR1 is SGHAT and CDR2 is FQNNGV in the germline V gene. The J segment lost 5 bases and the V segment lost 3 bases, leaving 0 bases of the junction unmatched. CDR3 coding DNA: TGTGCCAGCAGCTTGACAGGGGATCAGCCCCAGCATTTT. Its translation is CASSLTGDQPQHF.

The rearrangement links TRBV5-1 to TRBJ2-1; 8 bases are shared with TRBD2. Germline V gene data show CDR1 as SGHRS and CDR2 as YFSETQ. This CDR3 has 15 residues. Trimming at V came to 3 bases and at J to 9 bases, leaving 11 bases not matched to a gene. CDR3 nucleotides: TGCGCCAGCAGCTCCGGAGGGGGGACTAGTTTTGAGCAGTTCTTC. It specifies CASSSGGGTSFEQFF.

V usage is TRBV3-1 (or the pseudogene TRBV3-2) and J usage is TRBJ1-2, with D possibly TRBD1 on 6 matching bases. V was pared by 5 bases and J by 6 bases, with 19 bases between. CDR3 length equals 15 residues. Germline loops: CDR1 LGHDT, CDR2 YNNKEL (reference sequence). In nucleotides, the CDR3 is TGTGCCAGCAGCTTCGAGGGGGTTAGCTCAAATGGCTACACCTTC. It is translated as CASSFEGVSSNGYTF.

V is TRBV5-5 and J is TRBJ2-6, with 9 bases identical to TRBD1. From germline, CDR1 is SGHKS and CDR2 YYEKEE (reference sequence). Trimming took 3 bases from V and 1 from J; bases not matched to a gene: 11. This CDR3 has 19 amino acids. The CDR3 region has the DNA TGTGCCAGCAGCTATGGGACAGGGCGTAGATCATCTGGGGCCAACGTCCTGACTTTC. As protein: CASSYGTGRRSSGANVLTF.

The chain employs TRBV11-2 and TRBJ2-1; 15 positions agree with TRBD2. J was trimmed by 4 bases and V by 4 bases; bases with no gene match: 5. This CDR3 has 17 residues. The germline V gene has CDR1 SGHAT and CDR2 FQNNGV. CDR3 sequence: CASSSGTSGRSYNEQFF. The DNA for the CDR3 is TGTGCCAGCAGCTCGGGGACTAGCGGGAGGAGTTACAATGAGCAGTTCTTC.

CDR3 in amino acids: CASSPEDRPTYEQYF. CDR3 coding DNA: TGTGCCAGCAGCCCCGAGGACAGGCCAACTTACGAGCAGTACTTC. V gene TRBV9 combines with J gene TRBJ2-7; 7 bases map to TRBD1. This CDR3 spans 15 amino acids. In germline, CDR1 is SGDLS, CDR2 YYNGEE. V shed 4 bases and J 4 bases; nucleotides not matched to a gene: 11.